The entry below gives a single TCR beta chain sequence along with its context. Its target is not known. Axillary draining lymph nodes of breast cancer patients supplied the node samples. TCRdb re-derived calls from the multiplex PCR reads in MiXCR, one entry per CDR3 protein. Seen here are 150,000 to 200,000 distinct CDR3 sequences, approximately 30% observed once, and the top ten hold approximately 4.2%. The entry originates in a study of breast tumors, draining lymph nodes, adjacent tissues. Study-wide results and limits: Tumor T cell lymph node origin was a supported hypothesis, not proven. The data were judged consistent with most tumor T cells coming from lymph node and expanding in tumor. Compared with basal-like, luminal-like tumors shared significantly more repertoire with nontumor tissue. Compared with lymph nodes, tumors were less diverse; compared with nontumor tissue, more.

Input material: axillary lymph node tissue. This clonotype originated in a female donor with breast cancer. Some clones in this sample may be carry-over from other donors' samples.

DNA of the CDR3: TGTGCCAGCAGCCCTACATCACTAGCGGGAGTTGACACCGGGGAGCTGTTTTTT. This sequence encodes CASSPTSLAGVDTGELFF. The chain couples TRBV12-3 or TRBV12-4 to TRBJ2-2; 11 bases are shared with TRBD2. This CDR3 has 18 residues. V shed 6 bases and J 3 bases; nucleotides not matched to a gene: 12.